This TCR beta chain was profiled in a study of blood T cell repertoires in COVID-19. About the study: PBMCs, B-cell-depleted T cells, or T cells provided the cDNA or gDNA that made up the material.

Here immunoSEQ multiplex PCR was the method, and the copy in TCRdb shows in-frame clones only, minus some. The data hold 80,000 to 100,000 clones, with approximately 90% observed a single time. The CDR3 runs to 15 residues. CDR1 is SGHTS and CDR2 is YDEGEE in the germline V gene. V lost 1 base and J lost 5, with 15 bases in between. The rearrangement links TRBV5-8 to TRBJ1-2; D may be TRBD1 (6 bases). The source material was peripheral blood. This TCR was sampled from a man in his sixties with acute or convalescent COVID-19. The chain's CDR3 is CASSLNGIGGYGYTF. As DNA, the CDR3 is TGTGCCAGCAGCTTGAATGGAATAGGGGGTTATGGCTACACCTTC.